This T cell receptor beta chain was recorded in a study of T cell responses to AZD1222 COVID-19 vaccine. Points from the study as a whole: CD4 TCRs associated with vaccination spanned spike, dominating at 160-218 and 743-854. An increase in Spike-specific TCR breadth and depth was observed after two AZD1222 doses. Sampling captured repertoires only after the peak T cell response. Targeting of unmutated variant regions was reportedly seen in nearly half of spike-specific TCRs.

In the case of this clone: Its target is not known.

The CDR3 sequence is 13 residues long. The V gene lost 5 bases and the J gene lost 6 bases, with 11 bases spanning the gap. In germline, CDR1 is LNHDA, CDR2 SQIVND (reference sequence). TCRdb's copy holds only in-frame clones and misses some; the assay was immunoSEQ multiplex PCR. The sample lists some 150,000 clones, about 90% occurring once. V gene TRBV19 combines with J gene TRBJ1-5; D remains unclear. The origin of this receptor is an adult in good health. The sample was peripheral blood, taken on day 0 of AZD1222 vaccination. The CDR3 sequence is CASSVQFRQPQHF. For the CDR3, the DNA is TGTGCCAGTAGTGTACAGTTCCGTCAGCCCCAGCATTTT.